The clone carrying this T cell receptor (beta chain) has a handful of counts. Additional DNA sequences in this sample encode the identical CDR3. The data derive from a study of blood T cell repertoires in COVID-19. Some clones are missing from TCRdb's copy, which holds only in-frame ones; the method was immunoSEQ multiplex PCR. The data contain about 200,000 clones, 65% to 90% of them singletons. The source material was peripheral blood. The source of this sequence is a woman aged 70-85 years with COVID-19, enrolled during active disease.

The CDR3 spells CASSEGLAGVNEQFF. The CDR3 DNA reads as TGTGCCAGCAGCGAGGGACTAGCGGGGGTCAATGAGCAGTTCTTC. The chain employs TRBV9 and TRBJ2-1, with TRBD2 matching 14 bases. The CDR3 is made up of 15 amino acids. From germline, CDR1 is SGDLS and CDR2 YYNGEE. After removal of 3 bases from V and 6 bases from J, the junction contained 2 bases not matched to a gene.